One sample yielded the 6 T cell receptor beta chains listed below, sequenced in a study of T-cell memory formation after mild COVID-19. TCRdb fed the 5' RACE reads into MiXCR, producing one record per CDR3 protein. Seen here are approximately 450,000 distinct CDR3 sequences, approximately 18% observed once, and the top ten hold about 12%. The material sequenced was PBMCs or a T cell subset sorted from them (not recorded which). These receptors all come from an adult woman who had mild COVID-19 (a few samples of this study predate the infection). Cell type and time point are not known.

The chain uses TRBV18 and TRBJ2-1; 8 positions match TRBD2. The CDR3 totals 18 residues. In germline, CDR1 is KGHSH, CDR2 LQKENI. With V trimmed by 0 bases and J by 0 bases, 7 bases remained unmatched. CDR3 protein: CASSPPSERESSYNEQFF. The CDR3 nucleotides are TGTGCCAGCTCACCACCTTCCGAGCGGGAGAGCTCCTACAATGAGCAGTTCTTC.

The chain employs TRBV7-9 and TRBJ2-3; perhaps TRBD1 as D (5 bases). Per the germline V gene, CDR1 is SEHNR and CDR2 is FQNEAQ (reference sequence). CDR3 length: 13 residues. The V end lost 7 bases, the J end lost 4 bases, and 12 bases lay between the germline ends. CDR3: CASKSDRSDTQYF. The DNA for the CDR3 is TGTGCCAGCAAAAGCGACAGATCAGATACGCAGTATTTT.

In this sample, this clonotype turned up many times. The genes are TRBV6-4 and TRBJ2-1, with D perhaps matching TRBD2 (7 bases). This CDR3 contains 21 residues. V dropped 6 bases and J dropped 6 bases, with 36 bases sitting between them. Germline CDR1 reads MRHNA; CDR2 reads SNTAGT. DNA of the CDR3: TGTGCCAGCAGCACCAAATTGACAAGACAAGGGGGTGGCGGGAGTGGCAATGAGCAGTTCTTC. Amino acid sequence: CASSTKLTRQGGGGSGNEQFF.

The sample holds a few counts of this clonotype. The chain carries TRBV10-3 and TRBJ2-1, with 8 bases lining up with TRBD1. J was trimmed by 4 bases and V by 5 bases; bases with no gene match: 10. This CDR3 spans 16 amino acids. The germline gives CDR1 ENHRY, CDR2 SYGVKD. CDR3 DNA: TGTGCCATCAGTCCGCTTCAGGGGGCTGAGTACAATGAGCAGTTCTTC. This encodes CAISPLQGAEYNEQFF.

This clonotype was seen a few times. The rearrangement uses TRBV10-3 and TRBJ1-1; a possible D gene is TRBD1 (5 bases). CDR1 and CDR2 from the germline V gene are ENHRY and SYGVKD. CDR3 size: 15 residues. The germline V and J ends were trimmed by 7 bases and 4 bases, with 19 bases remaining between them. CDR3 coding DNA: TGTGCCATCACTAAGGGGCCACAGACAAGCACTGAAGCTTTCTTT. It specifies CAITKGPQTSTEAFF.

This clonotype was recorded a few times. The chain couples TRBV11-2 to TRBJ2-7; 8 bases match TRBD2. From germline, CDR1 is SGHAT and CDR2 FQNNGV. V dropped 4 bases and J dropped 0; count of bases not matched to a gene: 5. The CDR3 length is 15 residues. CDR3 sequence (DNA): TGTGCCAGCAGCTCCCAAAGCGGGAGCTCCTACGAGCAGTACTTC. Its protein is CASSSQSGSSYEQYF.